Below are 28 T cell receptor beta chains sequenced from a single sample in a study of OX40 agonist ivuxolimab in advanced cancers. Measured with immunoSEQ multiplex PCR; TCRdb has only the in-frame clones, and not every one. The data hold tens of thousands of clones, with approximately 90% observed a single time. The sample consisted of CD4+ or CD8+ T cells sorted from blood, taken in a trial of the OX40 agonist ivuxolimab. These receptors were taken from an adult with an advanced solid tumor such as melanoma, head and neck, liver or kidney cancer.

This chain joins TRBV2 and TRBJ1-2; 8 bases are shared with TRBD1. Germline CDR1 SNHLY, CDR2 FYNNEI. The CDR3 runs to 13 residues. With V trimmed by 6 bases and J by 8 bases, 8 bases remained unmatched. The CDR3 region is CASRMDRVGGYTF. CDR3 nucleotides: TGTGCCAGCAGAATGGACAGGGTCGGCGGCTACACCTTC.

The chain combines TRBV7-2 with TRBJ1-2; D call uncertain. CDR3 length: 15 amino acids. Germline CDR1 SGHTA, CDR2 FQGNSA. V lost 0 bases, J lost 0 bases, and 8 bases lay in between. The CDR3 nucleotides read TGTGCCAGCAGCTTAGCGACCAGTACTAACTATGGCTACACCTTC. Translating gives CASSLATSTNYGYTF.

This clone was detected a few times. V is TRBV28 and J is TRBJ2-1, with 8 bases that match TRBD1. Germline V lookup: CDR1 MDHEN, CDR2 SYDVKM. Germline trimming cut 9 bases from V and 12 bases from J; bases unmatched to any gene: 10. This CDR3 comprises 12 residues. CDR3 bases: TGTGCCAGTAGGACAGGGCCTTGGGGGCAGTTCTTC. Translation gives CASRTGPWGQFF.

The rearrangement links TRBV29-1 to TRBJ2-3, with D perhaps matching TRBD2 (6 bases). Germline V gene lookup returns CDR1 SQVTM and CDR2 ANQGSEA. V gave up 7 bases and J gave up 2 bases, with 13 bases separating them. The CDR3 sequence is 13 residues long. CDR3 bases: TGCAGCGGGGCCGTAGCGGCCACAGATACGCAGTATTTT. It is translated as CSGAVAATDTQYF.

The chain couples TRBV4-1 to TRBJ1-3; D unclear. Germline CDR1 MGHRA, CDR2 YSYEKL. The CDR3 has 15 amino acids. The germline V and J ends were trimmed by 3 bases and 4 bases, with 13 bases remaining between them. CDR3 protein: CASSQITLGGNTIYF. Here the CDR3 DNA reads TGCGCCAGCAGCCAGATAACTTTAGGAGGAAACACCATATATTTT.

This clone has just one count. This chain links TRBV5-4 with TRBJ2-7; 9 bases fit TRBD2. Germline V gives CDR1 SGHNT, CDR2 YYREEE (reference sequence). This CDR3 is built from 15 residues. V gave up 0 bases and J gave up 3 bases; unmatched junction bases: 4. CDR3 nucleotides: TGTGCCAGCAGCTTGGATCTAGCGGGAAGCTACGAGCAGTACTTC. Translated: CASSLDLAGSYEQYF.

The chain is built from TRBV14 and TRBJ1-3, with unresolved D. The CDR3 is made up of 14 amino acids. Germline V gives CDR1 SGHDN, CDR2 FVKESK. Trimming took off 1 base at V and 6 bases at J, with 10 bases between the two ends. The CDR3 protein is CASSQAGVLNTIYF. The CDR3 coding sequence is TGTGCCAGCAGCCAAGCAGGAGTCCTAAACACCATATATTTT.

This chain uses TRBV2 with TRBJ2-2, with unresolved D. This CDR3 comprises 14 residues. Germline CDR1 SNHLY, CDR2 FYNNEI. Trimming removed 1 base at V and 6 bases at J, with 9 bases between. In DNA, the CDR3 is TGTGCCAGCAGTGAAGTCAGACGACCCGGGGAGCTGTTTTTT. This gives the protein CASSEVRRPGELFF.

The chain combines TRBV11-3 with TRBJ1-4; 9 nucleotides match TRBD1. Per the germline V gene, CDR1 is SGHNT and CDR2 is YENEEA. V lost 5 bases, J lost 6 bases, and 7 bases stayed unmatched. The CDR3 covers 15 residues. CDR3 DNA: TGTGCCAGCAGCGGATGGACAGGGGAGGATGAAAAACTGTTTTTT. Encoded protein: CASSGWTGEDEKLFF.

The genes are TRBV12-5 and TRBJ2-1; 10 positions match TRBD2. V shed 3 bases, J shed 9 bases, and the junction held 5 bases outside the gene matches. The CDR3 runs 14 residues. The germline V gene has CDR1 LGHNT and CDR2 FRNRAP. CDR3 amino acids: CASGLTSGKIEQFF. The CDR3 DNA follows: TGTGCTAGTGGTTTAACTAGCGGGAAAATTGAGCAGTTCTTC.

The V and J genes are TRBV6-1 and TRBJ1-1; tentatively, D is TRBD1 (5 bases). This CDR3 spans 14 amino acids. Trimming took 0 bases from V and 11 from J, leaving 16 bases between them. Germline V CDR1 and CDR2: MNHNS, SASEGT. This chain's CDR3 is CASSEALGGTAAFF. In nucleotides, the CDR3 is TGTGCCAGCAGTGAAGCGCTTGGAGGGACTGCGGCTTTCTTT.

This clone was observed once. V usage is TRBV6-5 and J usage is TRBJ2-5; D is unclear. The CDR3 extends over 11 amino acids. Germline loops: CDR1 MNHEY, CDR2 SVGAGI. The germline V and J ends were trimmed by 6 bases and 8 bases, with 10 bases remaining between them. The CDR3 DNA follows: TGTGCCAGCAGGGCCCTAGGTACCCAGTACTTC. Protein: CASRALGTQYF.

This clone was counted a single time. The chain uses TRBV4-2 and TRBJ1-5; 7 positions agree with TRBD1. This CDR3 has 16 residues. After removal of 2 bases from V and 3 bases from J, the junction contained 7 bases not matched to a gene. The germline V gene has CDR1 LGHNA and CDR2 YNFKEQ. The CDR3 DNA reads TGTGCCAGCAGCCAAAGTTTGGGACAGTACAATCAGCCCCAGCATTTT. This sequence encodes CASSQSLGQYNQPQHF.

This clone was picked up one time. The chain combines TRBV6-1 with TRBJ2-7; 9 nucleotides line up with TRBD2. The CDR3 is made up of 16 amino acids. From germline, CDR1 is MNHNS and CDR2 SASEGT. Trimming took 2 bases from V and 0 from J; bases not matched to a gene: 5. The CDR3 DNA reads TGTGCCAGCAGTGAATATGCGGGGGGGTTCTCCTACGAGCAGTACTTC. This gives the protein CASSEYAGGFSYEQYF.

This clone has a single count. V is TRBV5-4 and J is TRBJ2-5; TRBD1 agrees at 8 bases. The CDR3 loop spans 13 amino acids. Germline V gene lookup returns CDR1 SGHNT and CDR2 YYREEE (reference sequence). V lost 10 bases, J lost 2 bases, and 7 bases stayed unmatched. CDR3 bases: TGTGCCGCCCGACAGGGGTTACAAGAGACCCAGTACTTC. Its protein is CAARQGLQETQYF.

The V and J genes are TRBV7-9 and TRBJ1-4; tentative D call: TRBD1 (6 bases). The CDR3 totals 14 residues. Trimming took off 3 bases at V and 7 bases at J, with 12 bases between the two ends. Germline V CDR1 and CDR2: SEHNR, FQNEAQ (reference sequence). DNA of the CDR3: TGTGCCAGCAGCTTTCAGGGGCGGGGTGAAAAACTGTTTTTT. This codes for CASSFQGRGEKLFF.

V and J are TRBV2 and TRBJ1-1; no clear D gene. CDR1 SNHLY and CDR2 FYNNEI come from the germline V gene. Trimming removed 4 bases at V and 2 bases at J, with 14 bases between. CDR3 length: 15 residues. Here the CDR3 reads CASSVRVRPNTEAFF. The CDR3 coding sequence is TGTGCCAGCAGTGTTCGAGTCAGGCCAAACACTGAAGCTTTCTTT.

This clone has only a few counts. This CDR3 is CASSSTLLDGYTF. CDR3 in DNA: TGCGCCAGCAGCTCGACGTTATTGGATGGCTACACCTTC. V and J are TRBV5-1 and TRBJ1-2, with D uncertain. CDR3 size: 13 residues. Trimming left V 3 bases short and J 6 bases short, with 12 bases between. From germline, CDR1 is SGHRS and CDR2 YFSETQ.

Turning to this clone: The identical CDR3 is also encoded by other nucleotide sequences in the sample. The chain couples TRBV30 to TRBJ2-5, with D tentatively TRBD1 (5 bases). The germline CDR1 and CDR2 sequences are GTSNPN and SVGIG (reference sequence). This CDR3 region has 13 residues. Trimming left V 1 base short and J 5 bases short, with 11 bases between. CDR3 in DNA: TGTGCCTGGAGTGCAGGGTTTGGTGAGACCCAGTACTTC. Amino acid sequence: CAWSAGFGETQYF.

V is TRBV19 and J is TRBJ2-6, with D hard to call. The CDR3 has 14 residues. CDR1 is LNHDA and CDR2 is SQIVND in the germline V gene (reference sequence). Trimming removed 6 bases at V and 1 base at J, with 7 bases between. CDR3 protein: CASRRSSGANVLTF. The CDR3 region has the DNA TGTGCCAGTAGAAGGTCTTCTGGGGCCAACGTCCTGACTTTC.

The rearrangement links TRBV19 to TRBJ1-5; D call uncertain. The V gene lost 3 bases and the J gene lost 1 base, with 13 bases spanning the gap. Germline V lookup: CDR1 LNHDA, CDR2 SQIVND (reference sequence). This CDR3 has 16 residues. This chain's CDR3 is CASSMQQAVSNQPQHF. The DNA of the CDR3 is TGTGCCAGTAGTATGCAGCAGGCGGTGAGCAATCAGCCCCAGCATTTT.

V and J are TRBV6-1 and TRBJ1-2, with TRBD1 as a possible D gene (6 bases). The CDR3 loop spans 15 amino acids. V was trimmed by 6 bases and J by 0 bases, leaving 14 bases between them. Germline V lookup: CDR1 MNHNS, CDR2 SASEGT. The CDR3 region is CASRVEQGPNYGYTF. The CDR3 DNA sequence: TGTGCCAGCAGAGTAGAACAGGGACCTAACTATGGCTACACCTTC.

V is TRBV28 and J is TRBJ2-7; D possibly matches TRBD1 or TRBD2 (5 bases each). Per the germline V gene, CDR1 is MDHEN and CDR2 is SYDVKM. Trimming took 6 bases from V and 0 from J, leaving 15 bases between them. The CDR3 has 15 amino acids. CDR3 nucleotides: TGTGCCAGCAGCCTCGTCGGGACGAGCTCCTACGAGCAGTACTTC. Protein: CASSLVGTSSYEQYF.

The chain recombines TRBV7-9 with TRBJ2-5, with D tentatively TRBD2 (6 bases). With 5 bases removed from V and 9 bases from J, the gap between germline ends came to 13 bases. Germline CDR1 is SEHNR and CDR2 is FQNEAQ (reference sequence). The CDR3 is 12 amino acids. CDR3: CASSPGGLAQYF. CDR3 sequence (DNA): TGTGCCAGCAGCCCTGGAGGGCTGGCCCAGTACTTC.

This clone was picked up one time. The chain is built from TRBV18 and TRBJ2-7, with a weak D call TRBD2 (5 bases). Trimming left V 1 base short and J 2 bases short, with 9 bases between. This CDR3 has 14 residues. CDR1 is KGHSH and CDR2 is LQKENI in the germline V gene. DNA for the CDR3: TGTGCCAGCTCACCACGGACTGGTACCTACGAGCAGTACTTC. Amino acids: CASSPRTGTYEQYF.

The rearrangement joins TRBV6-1 to TRBJ2-7, with TRBD1 identical over 10 bases. CDR3 length: 14 residues. The germline V gene has CDR1 MNHNS and CDR2 SASEGT. V shed 6 bases and J 2 bases; nucleotides not matched to a gene: 4. CDR3 in amino acids: CASSPTGGAYEQYF. CDR3 DNA sequence: TGTGCCAGCAGCCCGACAGGGGGCGCCTACGAGCAGTACTTC.

The J gene is TRBJ2-2, the V gene TRBV4-1, with no clear D. Looked up from germline, CDR1 is MGHRA and CDR2 is YSYEKL. Trimming shortened V by 4 bases and J by 4 bases, and 7 bases separated the two germline ends. The CDR3 runs 13 residues. As DNA, the CDR3 is TGCGCCAGCAGCCTACAAGTCACCGGGGAGCTGTTTTTT. Translation: CASSLQVTGELFF.

This clone was recorded only once. The genes are TRBV19 and TRBJ2-4; either TRBD1 or TRBD2 may fit D (5 bases each). The length of the CDR3 is 14 residues. Germline CDR1 reads LNHDA; CDR2 reads SQIVND (reference sequence). V was cut by 7 bases and J by 1 base, with 11 bases left in between. The CDR3 loop reads CASTPGPAKNIQYF. The CDR3 DNA reads as TGTGCCAGTACCCCGGGACCGGCCAAAAACATTCAGTACTTC.